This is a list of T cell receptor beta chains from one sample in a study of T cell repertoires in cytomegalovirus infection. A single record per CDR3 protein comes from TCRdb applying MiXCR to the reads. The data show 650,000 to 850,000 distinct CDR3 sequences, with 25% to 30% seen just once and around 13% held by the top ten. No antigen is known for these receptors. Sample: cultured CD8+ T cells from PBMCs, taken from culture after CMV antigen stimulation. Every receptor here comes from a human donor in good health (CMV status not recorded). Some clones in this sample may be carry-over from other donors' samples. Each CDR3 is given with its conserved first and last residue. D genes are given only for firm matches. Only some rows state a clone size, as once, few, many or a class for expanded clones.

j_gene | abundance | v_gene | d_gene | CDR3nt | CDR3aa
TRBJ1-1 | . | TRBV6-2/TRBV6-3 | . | TGTGCCAGCAGTTACCCAGACCTCACTGAAGCTTTCTTT | CASSYPDLTEAFF
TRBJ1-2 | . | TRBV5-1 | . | TGCGCCAGCAGCAAGGACAGCTCCTTCACCTTC | CASSKDSSFTF
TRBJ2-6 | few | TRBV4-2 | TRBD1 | TGTGCCAGCAGCACCCAGCTGGGGGACCGGGACAGGTTCTCTGGGGCCAACGTCCTGACTTTC | CASSTQLGDRDRFSGANVLTF
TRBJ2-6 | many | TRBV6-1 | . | TGTGCCAGCAGTGAAGAGGGCGGCTCTGGGGCCAACGTCCTGACTTTC | CASSEEGGSGANVLTF
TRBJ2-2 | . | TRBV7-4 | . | TGTGCCAGCAGCGACCGTCTAGCCTTGAACACCGGGGAGCTGTTTTTT | CASSDRLALNTGELFF
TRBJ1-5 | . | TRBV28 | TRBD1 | TGTGCCAGCAACACGAGGCTCGGACAGGGGTATAGCAATCAGCCCCAGCATTTT | CASNTRLGQGYSNQPQHF
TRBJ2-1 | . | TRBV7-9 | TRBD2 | TGTGCCAGCAGATCAACTAGCGGGCATAACAATGAGCAGTTCTTC | CASRSTSGHNNEQFF
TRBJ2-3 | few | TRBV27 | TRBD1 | TGTGCCAGCAGATTCACCGGGACAGGGACAGATACGCAGTATTTT | CASRFTGTGTDTQYF
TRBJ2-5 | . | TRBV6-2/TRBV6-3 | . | TGTGCCAGCAGTTTCCGGCTCCGGGGGGCAGAGACCCAGTACTTC | CASSFRLRGAETQYF
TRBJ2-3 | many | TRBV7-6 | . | TGTGCCAGCAGCAAGGGACAGGTGGGACTAGTAGATACGCAGTATTTT | CASSKGQVGLVDTQYF
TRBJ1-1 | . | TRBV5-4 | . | TGTGCCAGCAGCGTAACCGGGACCGAAAAAGCTTTCTTT | CASSVTGTEKAFF
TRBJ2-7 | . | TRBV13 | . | TGTGCCAGCAGCCCCCGGGGGAGACAGGGCTACGAGCAGTACTTC | CASSPRGRQGYEQYF
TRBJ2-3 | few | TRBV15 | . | TGTGCCACCAGCAGACAGGGGGGAGATACGCAGTATTTT | CATSRQGGDTQYF
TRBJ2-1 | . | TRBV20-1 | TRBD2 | TGCAGTGCTAGAGATCGGGTAGCGGGGGGGCCGGTCAATGAGCAGTTCTTC | CSARDRVAGGPVNEQFF
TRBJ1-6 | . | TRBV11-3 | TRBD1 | TGTGCCACGGCAGGGGGCTTTAATTCACCCCTCCACTTT | CATAGGFNSPLHF
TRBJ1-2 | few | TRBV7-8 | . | TGTGCCAGCAGCTCTACTCGGGAGGGAGTGTACGATGGCTACACCTTC | CASSSTREGVYDGYTF
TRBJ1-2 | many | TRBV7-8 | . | TGTGCCAGCAGCTTAGCAGGGGCGGCCTACACCTTC | CASSLAGAAYTF
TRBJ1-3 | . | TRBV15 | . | TGTGCCACCTCCACTACAAAGGCTGGAAACACCATATATTTT | CATSTTKAGNTIYF
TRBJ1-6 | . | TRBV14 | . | TGTGCCAGCAGTCAGCAGATTTATAATTCACCCCTCCACTTT | CASSQQIYNSPLHF
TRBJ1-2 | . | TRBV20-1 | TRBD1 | TGCAGTGCAACCGGGACAGGGACCTATGGCTACACCTTC | CSATGTGTYGYTF
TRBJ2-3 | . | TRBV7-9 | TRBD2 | TGTGCCAGCAGCTCAGGACTAGCTCCGACAGATACGCAGTATTTT | CASSSGLAPTDTQYF
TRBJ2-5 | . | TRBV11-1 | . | TGTGCCAGCAGCGGGAGGAGTCAAGAGACCCAGTACTTC | CASSGRSQETQYF
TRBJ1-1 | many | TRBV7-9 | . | TGTGCCAGCAGCCCAGGGCCAGTCCCCTTT | CASSPGPVPF
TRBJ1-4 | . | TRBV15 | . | TGTGCCACCAGCAGACTCCAGGGGATGGAGGAAAAACTGTTTTTT | CATSRLQGMEEKLFF
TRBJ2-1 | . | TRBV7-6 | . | TGTGCCAGCAGCTTAGCCGGGTGGCTCCCTCGCGGAAATGAGCAGTTCTTC | CASSLAGWLPRGNEQFF
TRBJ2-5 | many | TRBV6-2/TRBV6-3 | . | TGTGCCAGCAGTTACTCGATGAATAGGGAAGAGACCCAGTACTTC | CASSYSMNREETQYF
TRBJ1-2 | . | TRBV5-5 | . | TGTGCCAGCATCGGCGGATACTATGGCTACACCTTC | CASIGGYYGYTF
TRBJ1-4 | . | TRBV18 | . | TGTGCCAGCGGAGGACGAGGGGATGAAAAACTGTTTTTT | CASGGRGDEKLFF
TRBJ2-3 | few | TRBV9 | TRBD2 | TGTGCCAGCAGCGTTTACGGGGGGGCCACAGATACGCAGTATTTT | CASSVYGGATDTQYF
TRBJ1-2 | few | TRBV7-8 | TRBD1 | TGTGCCAGCAGCTCAACCAATAGGGACAGGGGCTATGGCTACACCTTC | CASSSTNRDRGYGYTF
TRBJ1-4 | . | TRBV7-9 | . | TGTGCCAGCAGCTTACATTCCGTGTACTCAACAACTAATGAAAAACTGTTTTTT | CASSLHSVYSTTNEKLFF
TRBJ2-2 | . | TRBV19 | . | TGTGCCAGTAGTATATTATCCTACGGGGAGCTGTTTTTT | CASSILSYGELFF
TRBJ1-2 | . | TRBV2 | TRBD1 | TGTGCCACCCCAGACAGGGAATATGGCTACACCTTC | CATPDREYGYTF
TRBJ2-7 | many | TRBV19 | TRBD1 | TGTGCCAGTAGTATCCAGGACAGGGGTTCTGACGAGCAGTACTTC | CASSIQDRGSDEQYF
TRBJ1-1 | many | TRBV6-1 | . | TGTGCCAGCAGCCGTGAAACAGGGCTCGGGGGGGCTTTCTTT | CASSRETGLGGAFF
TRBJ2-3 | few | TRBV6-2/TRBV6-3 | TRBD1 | TGTGCCAGCAGCTACAGGGGACCCAGTGATACGCAGTATTTT | CASSYRGPSDTQYF
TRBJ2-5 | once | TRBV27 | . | TGTGCCAGCACTCCAGGGATCCCCTCGATTACGGAGACCCAGTACTTC | CASTPGIPSITETQYF
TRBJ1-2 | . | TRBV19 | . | TGTGCCAGTAGTATTATTGGACAGCTTAACTATGGCTACACCTTC | CASSIIGQLNYGYTF